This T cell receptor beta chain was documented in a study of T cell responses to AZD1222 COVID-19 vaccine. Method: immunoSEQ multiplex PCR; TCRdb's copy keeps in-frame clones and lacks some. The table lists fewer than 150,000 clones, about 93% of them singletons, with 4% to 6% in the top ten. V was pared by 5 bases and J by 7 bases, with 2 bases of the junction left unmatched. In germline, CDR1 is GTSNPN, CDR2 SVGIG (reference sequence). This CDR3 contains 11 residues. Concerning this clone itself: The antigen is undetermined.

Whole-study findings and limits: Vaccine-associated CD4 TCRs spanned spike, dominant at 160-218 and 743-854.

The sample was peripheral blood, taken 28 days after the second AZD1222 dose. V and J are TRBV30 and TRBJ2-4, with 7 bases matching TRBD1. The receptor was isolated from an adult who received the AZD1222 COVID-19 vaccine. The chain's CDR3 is CAWEQGNIQYF. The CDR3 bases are TGTGCCTGGGAACAGGGGAACATTCAGTACTTC.